This TCR beta chain was recovered during a study of control samples from healthy donors and cancer patients. Data came from immunoSEQ multiplex PCR; TCRdb stores just in-frame clones and leaves some out. The sample holds about 130,000 clones, over 75% seen once. Germline V CDR1 and CDR2: GTSNPN, SVGIG (reference sequence). The CDR3 is 15 amino acids. V dropped 6 bases and J dropped 7 bases, with 19 bases sitting between them. The source of this sequence is a man between 50 and 59 years old in good health. The V gene is TRBV30, the J gene TRBJ1-6, with a possible D match to TRBD1 (6 bases). The sequenced sample consisted of blood. The CDR3 reads CACDMGGGVNSPLHF. The DNA of the CDR3 is TGTGCCTGCGACATGGGGGGCGGGGTGAATTCACCCCTCCACTTT. Supplemented by reference TRBV30 and TRBJ1-6, the full variable domain reads SQTIHQWPATLVQPVGSPLSLECTVEGTSNPNLYWYRQAAGRGLQLLFYSVGIGQISSEVPQNLSASRPQDRQFILSSKKLLLSDSGFYLCACDMGGGVNSPLHFGNGTRLTVT.